One T cell receptor beta chain is described in this entry. Antigen: not known. V lost 1 base to trimming and J lost 2 bases; unmatched junction nucleotides: 6. The CDR3 runs 16 residues. Germline CDR1 SGHTA, CDR2 FQGNSA. PCR involved 60 Vbeta and 13 Jbeta primers. TCRdb keeps only in-frame clones here, not all; method: immunoSEQ multiplex PCR. The repertoire has over 85,000 clones, about 80% of them found once; the top ten carry roughly 13%. These data originate in a study of cytomegalovirus exposure and HLA in healthy donors. Findings and caveats of the study: An analysis was carried out later, and it reportedly showed fewer N-insertions in an Asian-associated ancestry cluster than the approximately 670-donor mean. Only CMV serostatus was available as immune exposure information. Some TCR beta chains (164 of them) were listed as cytomegalovirus-associated. Researchers reported in a later analysis that a missense DCLRE1C variant was tied to TCR beta V- and J-gene trimming.

The specimen sequenced was PBMCs. This TCR came from a man in his thirties or forties in good health and CMV-seropositive. The chain is built from TRBV7-2 and TRBJ2-5; 8 nucleotides line up with TRBD2. The CDR3: CASSLDGGAGQETQYF. The CDR3 DNA is TGTGCCAGCAGCTTAGACGGGGGGGCCGGACAAGAGACCCAGTACTTC.